This paragraph covers one T cell receptor (beta chain) sequence. The antigen is not known. The data stem from a study of identical twins. Study conclusions and caveats: Weaker excess twin sharing was observed in beta out-of-frame sequences. There was more out-of-frame TCR alpha sharing in monozygotic twins than models estimated.

The CDR3 runs to 15 residues. V lost 6 bases and J lost 3; bases outside the gene matches: 8. In germline, CDR1 is MNHEY, CDR2 SMNVEV (reference sequence). In TCRdb, the 5' RACE reads were re-called with MiXCR into one record per CDR3 protein. The table includes about 550,000 distinct CDR3 sequences, 20% to 25% detected once. The sample also formed part of further work on yellow fever vaccine responses in identical twins.

This TCR was sampled from a woman between 18 and 29 years old in good health. Sample: CD4+ T cells sorted from blood. The chain joins TRBV27 to TRBJ2-5; 9 nucleotides align to TRBD1. The CDR3 sequence is CASSPRQGVEETQYF. In DNA form, the CDR3 reads TGTGCCAGCAGCCCGAGACAGGGGGTTGAAGAGACCCAGTACTTC.